What follows describes a single T cell receptor beta chain. The CDR3 covers 16 residues. Trimming left V 4 bases short and J 4 bases short, with 16 bases between. CDR1 is LGHDT, CDR2 YNNKEL, per germline (reference sequence). This record comes from a study of CD8 T cells in Susac syndrome. The study sequenced TCR beta in blood CD8+ and CD4+ T cells. The authors reverse transcribed roughly 0.45 to 1 ug RNA with random hexamers. TCRdb processed the immunoSEQ multiplex PCR reads anew with MiXCR; each CDR3 protein has one entry. Of roughly 190,000 distinct CDR3 sequences listed, over 85% are singletons. Sequencing was done on a sample of CD4+ T cells from PBMCs. This receptor was identified in a human donor in good health. This chain joins TRBV3-1 and TRBJ2-2, with a weak D call TRBD2 (5 bases). As DNA, the CDR3 is TGTGCCAGCAGCCTCACCATCCTTACTAGCACCGGGGAGCTGTTTTTT. It specifies CASSLTILTSTGELFF.